This entry lists 5 T cell receptor beta chains sequenced from one sample in a study of regulatory T cells in long-lasting Graves disease. Specified time point: newly diagnosed GD, antithyroid drugs for less than 3 months. RNA from PBMCs was the source of the TCR library. CDR3 regions were amplified by Arm-PCR using iRepertoire HTBI primers to build TCR beta libraries. TCRdb redid the calling of the multiplex PCR reads with MiXCR, one entry per CDR3 protein. The repertoire consists of about 520,000 distinct CDR3 sequences, with about 12% occurring once and the leading ten covering over 7%. Separately, the same data were catalogued under a study of T cells in Graves' hyperthyroidism and ophthalmopathy.

Sequencing was performed on peripheral blood mononuclear cells (PBMCs), taken at new diagnosis, from a patient treated with antithyroid drugs. The receptors were sampled from a woman in her twenties or thirties with Graves disease.

This clonotype has at least ten counts. The rearrangement uses TRBV7-9 and TRBJ1-1; 7 bases map to TRBD1. The CDR3 length is 17 residues. The germline V gene has CDR1 SEHNR and CDR2 FQNEAQ (reference sequence). Trimming took 7 bases from V and 0 from J; bases not matched to a gene: 14. CDR3 amino acids: CASTRAQGQLMNTEAFF. As DNA, the CDR3 is TGTGCCAGCACAAGAGCACAGGGGCAATTAATGAACACTGAAGCTTTCTTT. Together with reference TRBV7-9 and TRBJ1-1, the CDR3 gives the full variable domain: DTGVSQNPRHKITKRGQNVTFRCDPISEHNRLYWYRQTLGQGPEFLTYFQNEAQLEKSRLLSDRFSAERPKGSFSTLEIQRTEQGDSAMYLCASTRAQGQLMNTEAFFGQGTRLTVV.

The chain uses TRBV12-3 or TRBV12-4 and TRBJ1-6; D is ambiguous. V gave up 1 base and J gave up 5 bases, with 3 bases separating them. CDR3 length: 13 amino acids. CDR3 region: CASSLVDNSPLHF. The CDR3 nucleotides read TGTGCCAGCAGTTTAGTTGATAATTCACCCCTCCACTTT.

Ten or more counts support this clonotype. The chain employs TRBV28 and TRBJ2-1, with 7 bases aligning to TRBD2. With V trimmed by 8 bases and J by 5 bases, 15 bases remained unmatched. This CDR3 has 16 amino acids. Germline V gene sequence: CDR1 MDHEN, CDR2 SYDVKM. The CDR3 protein is CASSPLGGREDNEQFF. CDR3 bases: TGTGCCAGCTCCCCCCTTGGAGGGAGGGAAGACAATGAGCAGTTCTTC.

Only a few counts were recorded for this clonotype. The chain uses TRBV19 and TRBJ1-1, with TRBD1 matching over 10 bases. Trimming took 5 bases from V and 6 from J; bases not matched to a gene: 9. The germline gives CDR1 LNHDA, CDR2 SQIVND (reference sequence). The CDR3 runs to 15 residues. As DNA, the CDR3 is TGTGCCAGTAGTGCGGCGACAGGGGGCCGGGCTGAAGCTTTCTTT. Translation gives CASSAATGGRAEAFF.

This clonotype was detected a few times. The chain carries TRBV28 and TRBJ2-1; D is possibly TRBD2 (6 bases). V dropped 6 bases and J dropped 9 bases, with 18 bases sitting between them. Germline CDR1 and CDR2: MDHEN and SYDVKM. CDR3 size: 14 residues. This CDR3 reads CASRLTRAVGEQFF. In DNA form, the CDR3 reads TGTGCCAGCAGGTTGACTAGAGCCGTGGGTGAGCAGTTCTTC.